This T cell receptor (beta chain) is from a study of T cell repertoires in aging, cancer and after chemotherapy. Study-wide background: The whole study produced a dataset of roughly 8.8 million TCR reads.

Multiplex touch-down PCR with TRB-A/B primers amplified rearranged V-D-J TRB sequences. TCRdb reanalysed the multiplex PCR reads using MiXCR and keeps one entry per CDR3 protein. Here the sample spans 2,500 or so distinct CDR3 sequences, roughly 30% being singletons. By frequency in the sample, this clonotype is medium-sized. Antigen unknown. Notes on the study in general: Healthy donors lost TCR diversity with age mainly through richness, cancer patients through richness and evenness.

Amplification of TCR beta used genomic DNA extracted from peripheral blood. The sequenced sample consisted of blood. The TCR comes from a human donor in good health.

The CDR3 loop is CASRPGLAGAYLYNEQFF. The CDR3 DNA is TGTGCCAGCAGGCCAGGACTAGCGGGGGCCTACCTTTACAATGAGCAGTTCTTC. The gene calls are TRBV12-3 or TRBV12-4 and TRBJ2-1; 13 bases match TRBD2. The length of the CDR3 is 18 residues. The trim removed 6 bases at V and 4 bases at J, leaving 12 bases unmatched.